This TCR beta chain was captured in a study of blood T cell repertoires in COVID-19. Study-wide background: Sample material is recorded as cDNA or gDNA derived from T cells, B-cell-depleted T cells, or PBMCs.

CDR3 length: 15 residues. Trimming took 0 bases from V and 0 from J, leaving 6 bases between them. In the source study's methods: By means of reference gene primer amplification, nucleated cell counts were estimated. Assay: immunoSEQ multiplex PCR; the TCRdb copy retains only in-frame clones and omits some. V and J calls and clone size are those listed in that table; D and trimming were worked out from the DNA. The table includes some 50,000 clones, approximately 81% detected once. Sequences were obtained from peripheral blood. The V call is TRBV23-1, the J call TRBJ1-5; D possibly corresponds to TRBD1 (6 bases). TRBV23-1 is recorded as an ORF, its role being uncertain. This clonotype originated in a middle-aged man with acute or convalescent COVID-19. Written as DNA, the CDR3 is TGCGCCAGCAGTCAATCGGGGGCTAGCAATCAGCCCCAGCATTTT. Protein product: CASSQSGASNQPQHF.